These 7 T cell receptor beta chains were all obtained from the same sample, sequenced in a study of T cells after yellow fever vaccination. TCRdb re-called the 5' RACE reads with MiXCR, one entry per CDR3 protein. The table has approximately 330,000 distinct CDR3 sequences, approximately 4% seen once. The material was PBMCs, obtained 5 days after the yellow fever booster vaccination. These receptors were taken from a man aged 18 to 30 who received the YFV17D yellow fever vaccine.

This clonotype was detected ten times or more. The V and J genes are TRBV6-6 and TRBJ2-5; either TRBD1 or TRBD2 may supply D (5 bases each). Germline CDR1 and CDR2: MNHNY and SVGAGI (reference sequence). V lost 7 bases and J lost 3, with 18 bases in between. CDR3 length: 15 amino acids. In DNA form, the CDR3 reads TGTGCCAGCACCCTGTCGGGGACCAGTAAAGAGACCCAGTACTTC. Encoded protein: CASTLSGTSKETQYF.

Ten or more counts support this clonotype. J is TRBJ1-1 and V is TRBV29-1; tentative D call: TRBD1 (6 bases). Trimming pared 7 bases from V and 1 base from J, leaving 22 bases between. Germline V CDR1 and CDR2: SQVTM, ANQGSEA. CDR3 length: 16 amino acids. The CDR3 loop reads CSADPRGGGRNTEAFF. CDR3 nucleotide sequence: TGCAGCGCCGATCCCCGAGGAGGGGGACGGAACACTGAAGCTTTCTTT.

This clonotype appeared a few times. The chain's CDR3 is CASSFVAGKEDTQYF. DNA of the CDR3: TGTGCCAGCAGCTTCGTAGCGGGGAAAGAAGATACGCAGTATTTT. The V and J genes are TRBV7-2 and TRBJ2-3; 8 nucleotides match TRBD2. Trimming at V came to 3 bases and at J to 5 bases, leaving 7 bases not matched to a gene. CDR3 size: 15 residues. Germline CDR1 is SGHTA and CDR2 is FQGNSA.

The chain joins TRBV4-2 to TRBJ2-1; TRBD1 might be the D (6 bases). The ends were cut back, 1 base at V and 8 bases at J, with 15 bases in the middle. Germline V gives CDR1 LGHNA, CDR2 YNFKEQ. The CDR3 is 15 residues long. CDR3 DNA sequence: TGTGCCAGCAGCCAAGGTCGTCCAGGGGTGGATGAGCAGTTCTTC. This encodes CASSQGRPGVDEQFF.

The chain is built from TRBV11-1 and TRBJ1-2; TRBD1 might be the D (5 bases). CDR1 SGHAT and CDR2 FQDESV come from the germline V gene (reference sequence). CDR3 length: 16 residues. The V gene lost 5 bases and the J gene lost 8 bases, with 24 bases spanning the gap. The CDR3: CASSEDGWQGLSGYTF. As DNA, the CDR3 is TGTGCCAGCAGCGAGGATGGGTGGCAGGGCCTCTCGGGCTACACCTTC.

This clonotype showed up many times. This chain connects TRBV27 to TRBJ1-2; D unresolved. CDR1 and CDR2 from the germline V gene are MNHEY and SMNVEV (reference sequence). This CDR3 region has 14 residues. V shed 5 bases and J shed 5 bases, with 15 bases lying between them. The CDR3, as DNA: TGTGCCAGCAGTCCCACCAGGACTGGTTATGGCTACACCTTC. Translating it yields CASSPTRTGYGYTF.

There are a few counts of this clonotype. The chain couples TRBV4-3 to TRBJ1-2; no clear D gene. The CDR3 spans 17 residues. Germline V lookup: CDR1 LGHNA, CDR2 YSLEER. V lost 0 bases and J 3 bases, leaving 17 bases between the germline ends. The CDR3 region has the DNA TGCGCCAGCAGCCAAGAAGTAATACCGACCGTGTACTATGGCTACACCTTC. Residues: CASSQEVIPTVYYGYTF.